This T cell receptor beta chain was captured by sequencing in a study of identical twins. TCRdb reprocessed the 5' RACE reads via MiXCR and lists one record per CDR3 protein. The data contain hundreds of thousands of distinct CDR3 sequences, around a sixth of them seen just once; the ten biggest clones take up approximately 14%. CDR3 length equals 15 residues. V shed 7 bases and J shed 4 bases, with 19 bases lying between them. CDR1 and CDR2 from the germline V gene are MNHNS and SASEGT. The study, taken as a whole, reports: Within cord blood, abundant beta clonotypes carried fewer insertions, but memory repertoires showed no such trend.

A remark on this clonotype: The antigen is unknown.

These data also featured in a second study, about T cells expressing NK-cell markers. From that report: Specificity for HCMV among expanded NKG2C+ T cell clones was not established.

This chain connects TRBV6-1 to TRBJ1-1; D unclear. The sequenced material came from PBMCs. This receptor was taken from a woman aged 18-29 years in good health. The CDR3 loop reads CASTSPGRIITEAFF. CDR3 coding DNA: TGTGCCAGCACCTCTCCCGGCAGGATAATCACTGAAGCTTTCTTT.